The 31 T cell receptor beta chains given below trace back to one sample, sequenced in a study of T cells in Graves' hyperthyroidism and ophthalmopathy. TCR beta CDR3 region amplification was performed from RNA transcripts. During a first-round RT-PCR of the TCR CDR3, the HTBI primer set was used. Via MiXCR, TCRdb re-called the multiplex PCR reads, giving one row per CDR3 protein. The table records about half a million distinct CDR3 sequences, roughly a quarter of them present only once. Sequencing used blood. All receptors come from a woman in her twenties or thirties with Graves' ophthalmopathy.

This clonotype was seen many times. This chain links TRBV12-3 or TRBV12-4 with TRBJ1-2, with D tentatively TRBD1 (5 bases). The CDR3 runs to 13 residues. Trimming pared 6 bases from V and 0 bases from J, leaving 8 bases between. The CDR3 is CASSPGPNYGYTF. The CDR3 DNA reads TGTGCCAGCAGCCCGGGACCTAACTATGGCTACACCTTC.

This clonotype appeared many times. CDR3 region: CASTQGVTQYF. The CDR3 DNA sequence: TGTGCCAGCACCCAGGGGGTTACCCAGTACTTC. The chain uses TRBV6-1 and TRBJ2-5; 7 bases fit TRBD1. The CDR3 is 11 residues long. V lost 7 bases to trimming and J lost 8 bases; unmatched junction nucleotides: 4. Germline lookup yields CDR1 MNHNS and CDR2 SASEGT.

This clonotype was recorded at least ten times. The chain joins TRBV28 to TRBJ1-2; D gene ambiguous. The CDR3 is 12 residues long. Germline assignment: CDR1 MDHEN and CDR2 SYDVKM. The ends were cut back, 6 bases at V and 8 bases at J, with 13 bases in the middle. In nucleotides, the CDR3 is TGTGCCAGCAGAAGTATTGGAGGCGGCTACACCTTC. Its translation: CASRSIGGGYTF.

The chain employs TRBV10-2 and TRBJ1-5; D is ambiguous. This CDR3 contains 13 residues. Germline V gene lookup returns CDR1 WSHSY and CDR2 SAAADI. Trimming took off 3 bases at V and 7 bases at J, with 10 bases between the two ends. The CDR3 DNA is TGCGCCAGCAGTGACGGCCCTGTGCAGCCCCAGCATTTT. Protein sequence: CASSDGPVQPQHF.

The chain combines TRBV2 with TRBJ1-2; 8 bases are a match to TRBD1. CDR3 length equals 14 residues. Germline V gene sequence: CDR1 SNHLY, CDR2 FYNNEI. Trimming cost V 6 bases and J 3 bases; bases outside gene matches: 6. The CDR3 nucleotides read TGTGCCAGCAGGGGACAGGAGGGACACTATGGCTACACCTTC. It yields the protein CASRGQEGHYGYTF.

This clonotype was found many times. The chain couples TRBV6-4 to TRBJ2-2; a possible D gene is TRBD2 (5 bases). V was clipped by 0 bases and J by 4 bases, with 9 bases between them. This CDR3 is built from 15 residues. The V gene's germline CDR1 is MRHNA and CDR2 SNTAGT. CDR3 sequence reads: CASSDSSRGTGELFF. The CDR3 DNA follows: TGTGCCAGCAGTGACTCTTCCCGGGGCACCGGGGAGCTGTTTTTT.

In this sample, this clonotype turned up many times. The rearrangement joins TRBV27 to TRBJ1-2, with TRBD1 as a possible D gene (5 bases). The V gene lost 7 bases and the J gene lost 4 bases, with 19 bases spanning the gap. This CDR3 is built from 15 residues. Germline V lookup: CDR1 MNHEY, CDR2 SMNVEV (reference sequence). CDR3 sequence: CASILGGVLSYGYTF. DNA for the CDR3: TGTGCCAGCATTCTCGGAGGGGTTCTTTCCTATGGCTACACCTTC.

This clonotype has only a few counts. The chain links TRBV6-2 or TRBV6-3 to TRBJ2-7; 11 bases match TRBD1. Per the germline V gene, CDR1 is MNHEY and CDR2 is SVGEGT. This CDR3 region has 16 residues. The V segment lost 2 bases and the J segment 3 bases; nucleotides outside the gene matches: 6. Written as DNA, the CDR3 is TGTGCCAGCAGTTACGACGGGGACAGGGGGTTCTACGAGCAGTACTTC. Protein product: CASSYDGDRGFYEQYF.

CDR3 sequence (DNA): TGTGCCTCCGCCAGGGGAGGCAGCAATCAGCCCCAGCATTTT. Protein: CASARGGSNQPQHF. The chain combines TRBV28 with TRBJ1-5; weak D call: TRBD1 (6 bases). Germline-derived CDR1 and CDR2 are MDHEN and SYDVKM. V lost 11 bases and J 1 base, leaving 15 bases between the germline ends. There are 14 residues in the CDR3. Complete variable domain (other parts from reference TRBV28 and TRBJ1-5): DVKVTQSSRYLVKRTGEKVFLECVQDMDHENMFWYRQDPGLGLRLIYFSYDVKMKEKGDIPEGYSVSREKKERFSLILESASTNQTSMYLCASARGGSNQPQHFGDGTRLSIL.

This clonotype was seen at least ten times. The chain is built from TRBV7-9 and TRBJ2-5, with no clear D. Germline V gene data show CDR1 as SEHNR and CDR2 as FQNEAQ (reference sequence). Trimming removed 1 base at V and 5 bases at J, with 14 bases between. The CDR3 contains 15 residues. The CDR3 loop is CASSLGDTVFETQYF. DNA of the CDR3: TGTGCCAGCAGCTTAGGTGACACGGTTTTCGAGACCCAGTACTTC.

Ten or more counts support this clonotype. The V and J genes are TRBV19 and TRBJ1-2; 8 nucleotides agree with TRBD1. This CDR3 region has 15 residues. Germline loops: CDR1 LNHDA, CDR2 SQIVND (reference sequence). Unmatched junction bases numbered 9, after V lost 6 bases and J lost 3 bases. The CDR3 spells CASRTGQGVDYGYTF. CDR3 DNA sequence: TGTGCCAGTAGGACAGGACAGGGAGTAGACTATGGCTACACCTTC. Full variable domain (missing parts from reference TRBV19 and TRBJ1-2): DGGITQSPKYLFRKEGQNVTLSCEQNLNHDAMYWYRQDPGQGLRLIYYSQIVNDFQKGDIAEGYSVSREKKESFPLTVTSAQKNPTAFYLCASRTGQGVDYGYTFGSGTRLTVV.

At least ten counts were recorded for this clonotype. The genes are TRBV11-2 and TRBJ2-7, with a possible D match to TRBD2 (6 bases). The CDR3 sequence is 16 residues long. CDR1 is SGHAT, CDR2 FQNNGV, per germline. The ends were cut back, 0 bases at V and 0 bases at J, with 12 bases in the middle. The chain's CDR3 is CASSLDPAGSSYEQYF. The CDR3 DNA sequence: TGTGCCAGCAGCTTAGATCCAGCCGGGAGCTCCTACGAGCAGTACTTC.

This clonotype was counted only a few times. The genes are TRBV7-2 and TRBJ1-1; D remains ambiguous. Germline V gene lookup returns CDR1 SGHTA and CDR2 FQGNSA. The CDR3 extends over 15 amino acids. V lost 5 bases and J 1 base, leaving 14 bases between the germline ends. The CDR3 DNA is TGTGCCAGCAGCGCCCGACAACTCGGGAACACTGAAGCTTTCTTT. It is translated as CASSARQLGNTEAFF.

This clonotype has ten or more counts. Sequence at one end of the junction differs from germline and may be a read error. CDR3 in amino acids: CATSDHRQEEAQYF. CDR3 in DNA: TGTGCCACCAGTGACCATAGACAGGAAGAGGCCCAGTACTTC. The chain combines TRBV24-1 with TRBJ2-5; possible D gene TRBD1, 6 bases. This CDR3 is 14 amino acids long. Germline V gives CDR1 KGHDR, CDR2 SFDVKD.

This clonotype came up many times. The chain employs TRBV6-1 and TRBJ2-2; D perhaps matches TRBD1 (6 bases). This CDR3 has 13 amino acids. Trimming stripped 5 bases from V and 6 bases from J, with 10 bases between. The germline gives CDR1 MNHNS, CDR2 SASEGT. The CDR3 region is CASSKQGPGELFF. CDR3 nucleotide sequence: TGTGCCAGCAGTAAACAGGGACCCGGGGAGCTGTTTTTT.

This clonotype was detected ten times or more. The chain recombines TRBV11-2 with TRBJ2-7, with no clear D. The germline gives CDR1 SGHAT, CDR2 FQNNGV. This CDR3 is 15 amino acids long. The V gene lost 5 bases and the J gene lost 4 bases, with 18 bases spanning the gap. The DNA for the CDR3 is TGTGCCAGCAGCGATCAGGTACTCCCGGGTTACGAGCAGTACTTC. It is translated as CASSDQVLPGYEQYF.

This clonotype appeared many times. The chain is built from TRBV12-3 or TRBV12-4 and TRBJ1-1; D possibly corresponds to TRBD1 (5 bases). V was clipped by 2 bases and J by 4 bases, with 11 bases between them. There are 14 residues in the CDR3. CDR3: CASSLYRSTTEAFF. CDR3 coding DNA: TGTGCCAGCAGTTTATACAGGTCGACCACTGAAGCTTTCTTT.

The rearrangement links TRBV12-3 or TRBV12-4 to TRBJ2-2; TRBD2 is a possible D gene (7 bases). V lost 2 bases and J 2 bases, leaving 12 bases between the germline ends. CDR3 size: 16 residues. The CDR3 coding sequence is TGTGCCAGCAGTTTATTAGGGGGGGTTAACACCGGGGAGCTGTTTTTT. Residues: CASSLLGGVNTGELFF.

This clonotype showed up many times. This rearrangement joins TRBV6-1 to TRBJ2-6; no reliable D call. Deletions cut 6 bases from V and 1 base from J, with 10 bases between. This CDR3 is 15 amino acids long. CDR1 and CDR2 (germline): MNHNS, SASEGT. The CDR3 protein is CASSLGNSGANVLTF. The CDR3, as DNA: TGTGCCAGCAGCCTGGGTAATTCTGGGGCCAACGTCCTGACTTTC.

The gene calls are TRBV6-1 and TRBJ1-2; D unclear. Germline V gene data show CDR1 as MNHNS and CDR2 as SASEGT. The V gene lost 2 bases and the J gene lost 8 bases, with 21 bases spanning the gap. This CDR3 is built from 16 residues. Here the CDR3 DNA reads TGTGCCAGCAGTGAATCTGGAGACGGCAGTTTTGGCGGCTACACCTTC. Residues: CASSESGDGSFGGYTF.

This clonotype showed up just a few times. This rearrangement joins TRBV20-1 to TRBJ1-5, with TRBD1 matching over 7 bases. The germline CDR1 and CDR2 sequences are DFQATT and SNEGSKA (reference sequence). The CDR3 totals 14 residues. Losses at the gene ends were 0 bases for V and 4 bases for J; bases not matched to a gene: 3. CDR3 sequence reads: CSARDRDRNQPQHF. The DNA for the CDR3 is TGCAGTGCTAGAGATCGGGACAGAAATCAGCCCCAGCATTTT.

V usage is TRBV5-1 and J usage is TRBJ1-3; D is possibly TRBD1 (6 bases). V lost 4 bases and J 2 bases, leaving 16 bases between the germline ends. Germline values: CDR1 SGHRS, CDR2 YFSETQ. The CDR3 totals 16 residues. The CDR3 DNA is TGCGCCAGCAGCCCCTCCGGGGGGGCAGCTGGAAACACCATATATTTT. Residues: CASSPSGGAAGNTIYF. The whole variable domain, filled in from reference TRBV5-1 and TRBJ1-3, reads KAGVTQTPRYLIKTRGQQVTLSCSPISGHRSVSWYQQTPGQGLQFLFEYFSETQRNKGNFPGRFSGRQFSNSRSEMNVSTLELGDSALYLCASSPSGGAAGNTIYFGEGSWLTVV.

This clonotype was counted ten times or more. The CDR3 nucleotides read TGTGCCAGCAGCCCAGGGGGGGGGGTACAGGGAGGAATCCTGCCGGCCTACGAGCAGTACTTC. Protein sequence: CASSPGGGVQGGILPAYEQYF. This chain connects TRBV7-7 to TRBJ2-7; D tentatively fits TRBD1 or TRBD2 (7 bases each). CDR3 size: 21 residues. The V gene's germline CDR1 is SSHAT and CDR2 FNYEAQ (reference sequence). V lost 5 bases to trimming and J lost 2 bases, with 34 bases between them.

This chain links TRBV2 with TRBJ1-1; TRBD1 agrees at 11 bases. Germline values: CDR1 SNHLY, CDR2 FYNNEI. V shed 3 bases and J 3 bases; nucleotides not matched to a gene: 3. The CDR3 length is 15 residues. As DNA, the CDR3 is TGTGCCAGCAGTGAGAGGGACAGGGGGGACACTGAAGCTTTCTTT. It encodes CASSERDRGDTEAFF.

This clonotype was seen repeatedly, ten times or more. The chain recombines TRBV18 with TRBJ1-1; tentative D call: TRBD1 (6 bases). The V gene's germline CDR1 is KGHSH and CDR2 LQKENI. The CDR3 loop spans 18 amino acids. Trimming took off 2 bases at V and 3 bases at J, with 22 bases between the two ends. The chain's CDR3 is CASSPVFRAGDVDTEAFF. Written as DNA, the CDR3 is TGTGCCAGCTCACCAGTCTTTCGGGCAGGGGACGTTGACACTGAAGCTTTCTTT.

The DNA for the CDR3 is TGTGCCAGCAGTTTCCTCGGGTCAGGGCAGCCCCAGCATTTT. Its translation is CASSFLGSGQPQHF. The chain couples TRBV28 to TRBJ1-5; D possibly corresponds to TRBD1 (5 bases). Trimming left V 3 bases short and J 7 bases short, with 13 bases between. The CDR3 runs to 14 residues. Germline assignment: CDR1 MDHEN and CDR2 SYDVKM.

This chain connects TRBV20-1 to TRBJ1-2, with TRBD1 matching 7 bases. The V and J ends lost 2 bases and 7 bases, in that order; junction bases with no gene match: 7. The germline CDR1 and CDR2 sequences are DFQATT and SNEGSKA (reference sequence). This CDR3 comprises 13 residues. This chain's CDR3 is CSARTGTEAGYTF. For the CDR3, the DNA is TGCAGTGCTAGAACCGGGACAGAAGCTGGCTACACCTTC.

This clonotype was recorded many times. The rearrangement joins TRBV10-3 to TRBJ1-1, with TRBD1 identical over 7 bases. J was trimmed by 1 base and V by 4 bases; bases with no gene match: 9. The CDR3 runs to 16 residues. Germline V gene sequence: CDR1 ENHRY, CDR2 SYGVKD. The CDR3 spells CAISGRIQGGNTEAFF. For the CDR3, the DNA is TGTGCCATCAGTGGTCGTATCCAGGGGGGGAACACTGAAGCTTTCTTT.

This clonotype was found many times. This chain joins TRBV5-1 and TRBJ1-2; D is unclear. The CDR3 length is 14 residues. Germline lookup yields CDR1 SGHRS and CDR2 YFSETQ. V was cut by 4 bases and J by 4 bases, with 14 bases left in between. CDR3 nucleotides: TGCGCCAGCAGCCTTGGTGTCCCCCTCTATGGCTACACCTTC. Protein: CASSLGVPLYGYTF.

This clonotype was detected only a few times. The rearrangement links TRBV3-1 to TRBJ2-3; D unclear. With 1 base removed from V and 8 bases from J, the gap between germline ends came to 7 bases. The CDR3 spans 12 residues. Germline CDR1 LGHDT, CDR2 YNNKEL (reference sequence). CDR3 sequence (DNA): TGTGCCAGCAGCCAAGGTGTAGGTACGCAGTATTTT. Its protein is CASSQGVGTQYF.

This clonotype has at least ten counts. This rearrangement joins TRBV5-6 to TRBJ1-2; maybe TRBD1 (6 bases). CDR3 length equals 13 residues. The germline gives CDR1 SGHDT, CDR2 YYEEEE. The ends were cut back, 0 bases at V and 9 bases at J, with 12 bases in the middle. The CDR3 is CASSLDRARSYTF. In nucleotides, the CDR3 is TGTGCCAGCAGCTTGGACAGGGCGAGGAGCTACACCTTC.